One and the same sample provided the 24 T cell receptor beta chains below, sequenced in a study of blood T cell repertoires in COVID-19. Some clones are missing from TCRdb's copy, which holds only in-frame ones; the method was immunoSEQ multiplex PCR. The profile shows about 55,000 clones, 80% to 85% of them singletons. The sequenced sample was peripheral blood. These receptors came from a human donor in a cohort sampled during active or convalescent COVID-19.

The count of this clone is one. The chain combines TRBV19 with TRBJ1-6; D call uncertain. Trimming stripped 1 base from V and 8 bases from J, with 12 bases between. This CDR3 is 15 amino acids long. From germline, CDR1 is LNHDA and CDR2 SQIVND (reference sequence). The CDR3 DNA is TGTGCCAGTAGTATAGGGCGGGGTGGAGATTCACCCCTCCACTTT. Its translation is CASSIGRGGDSPLHF.

CDR3 amino acids: CASSFQGYQPQHF. In nucleotides, the CDR3 is TGTGCCAGCAGCTTCCAGGGGTATCAGCCCCAGCATTTT. The chain is built from TRBV11-2 and TRBJ1-5, with D perhaps TRBD1 (6 bases). The CDR3 has 13 amino acids. Germline V gene data show CDR1 as SGHAT and CDR2 as FQNNGV. V lost 3 bases to trimming and J lost 5 bases, with 8 bases between them.

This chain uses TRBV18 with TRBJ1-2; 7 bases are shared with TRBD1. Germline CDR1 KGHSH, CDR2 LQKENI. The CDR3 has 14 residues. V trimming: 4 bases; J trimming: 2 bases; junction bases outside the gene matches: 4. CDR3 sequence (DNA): TGTGCCAGCTCACTCGGGACAGACAACTATGGCTACACCTTC. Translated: CASSLGTDNYGYTF.

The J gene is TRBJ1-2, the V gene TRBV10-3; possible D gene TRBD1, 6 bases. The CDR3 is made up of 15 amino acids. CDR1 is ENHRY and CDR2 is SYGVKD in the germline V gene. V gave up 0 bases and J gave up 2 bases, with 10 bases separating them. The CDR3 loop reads CAISESEGGNYGYTF. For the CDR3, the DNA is TGTGCCATCAGTGAGTCGGAGGGGGGGAACTATGGCTACACCTTC.

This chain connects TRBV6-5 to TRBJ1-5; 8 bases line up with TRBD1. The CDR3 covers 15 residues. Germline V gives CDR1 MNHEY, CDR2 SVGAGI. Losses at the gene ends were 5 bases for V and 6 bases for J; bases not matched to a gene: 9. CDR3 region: CASSLTGQGGQPQHF. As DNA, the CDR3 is TGTGCCAGCAGTCTCACCGGACAGGGAGGTCAGCCCCAGCATTTT.

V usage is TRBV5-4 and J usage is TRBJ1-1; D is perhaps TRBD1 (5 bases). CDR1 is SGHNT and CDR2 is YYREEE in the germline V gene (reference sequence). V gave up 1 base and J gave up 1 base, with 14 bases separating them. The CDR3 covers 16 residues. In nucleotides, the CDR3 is TGTGCCAGCAGCTTGCTTTTTGACAGCTCGAACACTGAAGCTTTCTTT. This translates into CASSLLFDSSNTEAFF. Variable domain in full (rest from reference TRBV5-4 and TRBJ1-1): ETGVTQSPTHLIKTRGQQVTLRCSSQSGHNTVSWYQQALGQGPQFIFQYYREEENGRGNFPPRFSGLQFPNYSSELNVNALELDDSALYLCASSLLFDSSNTEAFFGQGTRLTVV.

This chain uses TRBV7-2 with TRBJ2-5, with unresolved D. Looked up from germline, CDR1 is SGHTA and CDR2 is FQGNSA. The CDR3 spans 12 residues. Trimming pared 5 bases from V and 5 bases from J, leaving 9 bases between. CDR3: CASSPYRETQYF. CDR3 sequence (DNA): TGTGCCAGCAGCCCCTATCGGGAGACCCAGTACTTC.

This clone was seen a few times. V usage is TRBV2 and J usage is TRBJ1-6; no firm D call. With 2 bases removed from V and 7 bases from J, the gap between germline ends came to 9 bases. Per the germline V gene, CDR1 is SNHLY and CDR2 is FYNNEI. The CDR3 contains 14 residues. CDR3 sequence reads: CASSERQRNSPLHF. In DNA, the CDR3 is TGTGCCAGCAGTGAAAGGCAGCGAAATTCACCCCTCCACTTT.

The CDR3, as DNA: TGTGCCAGCAGGGTTCGGGCGGGTGAAGCTTTCTTT. It encodes CASRVRAGEAFF. The V call is TRBV6-5, the J call TRBJ1-1; D not resolved. V lost 6 bases, J lost 7 bases, and 12 bases lay in between. The CDR3 is 12 residues long. CDR1 is MNHEY and CDR2 is SVGAGI in the germline V gene.

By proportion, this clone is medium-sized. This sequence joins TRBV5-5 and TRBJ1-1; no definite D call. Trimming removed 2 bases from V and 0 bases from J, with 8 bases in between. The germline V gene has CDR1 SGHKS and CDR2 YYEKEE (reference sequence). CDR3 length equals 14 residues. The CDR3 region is CASSFTDLNTEAFF. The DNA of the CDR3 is TGTGCCAGCAGCTTTACAGATTTGAACACTGAAGCTTTCTTT.

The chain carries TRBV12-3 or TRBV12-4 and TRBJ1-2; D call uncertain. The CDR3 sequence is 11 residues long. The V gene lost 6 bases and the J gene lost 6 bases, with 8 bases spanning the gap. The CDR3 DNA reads TGTGCCAGCAGCACGGGAAATGGCTACACCTTC. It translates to CASSTGNGYTF.

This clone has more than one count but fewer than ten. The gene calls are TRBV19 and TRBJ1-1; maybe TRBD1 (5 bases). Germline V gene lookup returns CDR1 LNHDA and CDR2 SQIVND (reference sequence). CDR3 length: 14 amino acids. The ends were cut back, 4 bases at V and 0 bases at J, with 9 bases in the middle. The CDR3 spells CASSRGVLNTEAFF. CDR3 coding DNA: TGTGCCAGTAGTAGGGGGGTCTTGAACACTGAAGCTTTCTTT.

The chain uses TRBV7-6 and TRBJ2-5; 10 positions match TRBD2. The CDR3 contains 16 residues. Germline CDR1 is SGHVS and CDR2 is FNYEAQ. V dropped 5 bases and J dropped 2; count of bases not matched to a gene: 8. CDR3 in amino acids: CASSARLAGKQETQYF. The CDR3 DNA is TGTGCCAGCAGCGCACGACTAGCGGGCAAACAAGAGACCCAGTACTTC.

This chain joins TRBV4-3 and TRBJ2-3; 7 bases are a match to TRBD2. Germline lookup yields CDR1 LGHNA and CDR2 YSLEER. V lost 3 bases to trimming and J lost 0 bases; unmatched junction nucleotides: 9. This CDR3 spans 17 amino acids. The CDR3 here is CASSQIPRGVSTDTQYF. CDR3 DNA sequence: TGCGCCAGCAGCCAGATACCACGGGGGGTAAGCACAGATACGCAGTATTTT.

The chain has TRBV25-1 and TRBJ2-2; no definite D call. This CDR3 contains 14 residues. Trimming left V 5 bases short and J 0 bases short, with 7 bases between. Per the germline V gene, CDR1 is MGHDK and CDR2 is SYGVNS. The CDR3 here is CASSPPTNTGELFF. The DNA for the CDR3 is TGTGCCAGCAGTCCCCCTACGAACACCGGGGAGCTGTTTTTT. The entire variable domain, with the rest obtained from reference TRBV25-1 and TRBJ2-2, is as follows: EADIYQTPRYLVIGTGKKITLECSQTMGHDKMYWYQQDPGMELHLIHYSYGVNSTEKGDLSSESTVSRIRTEHFPLTLESARPSHTSQYLCASSPPTNTGELFFGEGSRLTVL.

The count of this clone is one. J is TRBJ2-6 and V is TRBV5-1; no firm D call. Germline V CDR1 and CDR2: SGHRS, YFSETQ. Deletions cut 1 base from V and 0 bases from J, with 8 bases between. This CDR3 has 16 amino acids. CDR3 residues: CASSLIVSSGANVLTF. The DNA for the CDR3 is TGCGCCAGCAGCTTGATTGTGAGCTCTGGGGCCAACGTCCTGACTTTC.

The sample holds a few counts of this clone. The CDR3 protein is CASSLAPRGSRTGELFF. As DNA, the CDR3 is TGTGCCAGCAGCTTAGCGCCAAGGGGGTCGAGGACCGGGGAGCTGTTTTTT. The chain links TRBV11-2 to TRBJ2-2, with a weak D call TRBD1 (6 bases). The length of the CDR3 is 17 residues. The germline gives CDR1 SGHAT, CDR2 FQNNGV. Trimming shortened V by 1 base and J by 5 bases, and 17 bases separated the two germline ends.

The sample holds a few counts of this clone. DNA for the CDR3: TGTGCCAGCATCTCACTAGCAGACACAGATACGCAGTATTTT. This encodes CASISLADTDTQYF. This chain links TRBV6-4 with TRBJ2-3, with D maybe TRBD2 (6 bases). There are 14 residues in the CDR3. Germline loops: CDR1 MRHNA, CDR2 SNTAGT. Trimming shortened V by 7 bases and J by 2 bases, and 13 bases separated the two germline ends.

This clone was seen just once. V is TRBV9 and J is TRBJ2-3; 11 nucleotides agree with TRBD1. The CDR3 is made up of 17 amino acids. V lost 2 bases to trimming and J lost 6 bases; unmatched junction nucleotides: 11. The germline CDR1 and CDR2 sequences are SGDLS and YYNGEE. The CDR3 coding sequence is TGTGCCAGCAGCGTGGGACCGGGACAGGGGGGAGTGGATACGCAGTATTTT. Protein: CASSVGPGQGGVDTQYF.

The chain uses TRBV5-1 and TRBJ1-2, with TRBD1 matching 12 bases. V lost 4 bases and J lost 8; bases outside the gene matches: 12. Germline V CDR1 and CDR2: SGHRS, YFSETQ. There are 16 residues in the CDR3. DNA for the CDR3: TGCGCCAGCAGCCCCGGATCGGGACAGGGGGCGCGAGGCTACACCTTC. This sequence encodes CASSPGSGQGARGYTF.

The CDR3 is CASSPHRDRGGEQFF. CDR3 DNA sequence: TGTGCCAGCAGCCCTCATCGGGACAGGGGTGGTGAGCAGTTCTTC. The chain joins TRBV7-8 to TRBJ2-1; 10 nucleotides match TRBD1. From germline, CDR1 is SGHVS and CDR2 FQNEAQ. There are 15 residues in the CDR3. With 5 bases clipped from V and 9 bases from J, the junction kept 10 bases outside the gene matches.

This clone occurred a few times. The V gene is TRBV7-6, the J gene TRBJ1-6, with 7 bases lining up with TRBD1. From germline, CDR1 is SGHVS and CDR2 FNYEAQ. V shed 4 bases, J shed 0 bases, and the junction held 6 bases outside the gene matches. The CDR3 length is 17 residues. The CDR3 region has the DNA TGTGCCAGCAGCTCTCCGGGACAGACCTCCTATAATTCACCCCTCCACTTT. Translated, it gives CASSSPGQTSYNSPLHF.

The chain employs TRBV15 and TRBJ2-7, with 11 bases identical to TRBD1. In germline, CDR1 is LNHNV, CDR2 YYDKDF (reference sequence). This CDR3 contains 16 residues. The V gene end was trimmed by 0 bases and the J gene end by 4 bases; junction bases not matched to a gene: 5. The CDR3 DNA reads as TGTGCCACCAGCAGAGATTACGGGACAGGGGGATACGAGCAGTACTTC. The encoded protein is CATSRDYGTGGYEQYF.

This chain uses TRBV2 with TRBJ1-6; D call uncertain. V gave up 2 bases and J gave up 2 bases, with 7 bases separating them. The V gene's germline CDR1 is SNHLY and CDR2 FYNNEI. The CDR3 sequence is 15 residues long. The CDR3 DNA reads TGTGCCAGCAGTGAAATGAGCGCCTATAATTCACCCCTCCACTTT. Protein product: CASSEMSAYNSPLHF.